The present entry profiles one T cell receptor beta chain with its context. Its antigen remains unidentified. Libraries were prepared by immunoSEQ multiplex PCR; TCRdb keeps only in-frame clonotypes and omits some of them. Altogether 120,000 to 150,000 clones are present, 84% being singletons, with the ten largest covering over 1.3%. This specimen comes from a study of cytomegalovirus exposure and HLA in healthy donors. Study-wide results and limits: Subsequent analysis showed first-cohort TCR clusters tending to co-occur in some 120 validation repertoires.

V lost 2 bases, J lost 4 bases, and 8 bases lay in between. The CDR3 totals 13 residues. CDR1 and CDR2 from the germline V gene are MDHEN and SYDVKM. The donors were members of the roughly 120-subject validation cohort (separate from the roughly 670-subject first cohort). This chain connects TRBV28 to TRBJ1-2, with D possibly matching TRBD1 (5 bases). The sequenced sample was PBMCs. The TCR sequence derives from a woman in her 30s in good health and CMV-seronegative. Written as DNA, the CDR3 is TGTGCCAGCAGTTTAAGGGGACTCTATGGCTACACCTTC. Its protein product is CASSLRGLYGYTF.